Shown below are 13 T cell receptor beta chains from a single sample sequenced in a study of blood T cell repertoires in COVID-19. Generated by immunoSEQ multiplex PCR, the TCRdb table keeps only in-frame clones and is missing some. This table has some 150,000 clones, around 90% appearing once. Sequenced: peripheral blood. The receptors were gathered from a woman aged 55-70 years who had recovered from COVID-19.

The rearrangement links TRBV6-1 to TRBJ1-2; 7 bases are a match to TRBD1. J gave up 8 bases and V 2 bases, and 5 bases lay outside the gene matches. The germline CDR1 and CDR2 sequences are MNHNS and SASEGT. The CDR3 is 13 amino acids. The DNA for the CDR3 is TGTGCCAGCAGTGAAACAGGGGAGGAAGGCTACACCTTC. As protein: CASSETGEEGYTF.

CDR3 sequence (DNA): TGTGCCAGCAGCGCGACCTCAGGGACAACTAATGAAAAACTGTTTTTT. It translates to CASSATSGTTNEKLFF. J is TRBJ1-4 and V is TRBV9, with D possibly TRBD1 on 5 matching bases. Germline assignment: CDR1 SGDLS and CDR2 YYNGEE. The CDR3 is 16 residues long. Trimming took off 3 bases at V and 0 bases at J, with 12 bases between the two ends.

This clone has just one count. J is TRBJ1-5 and V is TRBV18; perhaps TRBD1 as D (6 bases). Germline lookup yields CDR1 KGHSH and CDR2 LQKENI. With 3 bases removed from V and 1 base from J, the gap between germline ends came to 10 bases. This CDR3 comprises 15 residues. The CDR3 loop reads CASSPQGMSNQPQHF. The CDR3 DNA sequence: TGTGCCAGCTCACCGCAGGGGATGAGCAATCAGCCCCAGCATTTT.

V is TRBV7-2 and J is TRBJ2-5; tentatively, D is TRBD1 (6 bases). Germline V CDR1 and CDR2: SGHTA, FQGNSA. Trimming stripped 2 bases from V and 4 bases from J, with 11 bases between. The CDR3 is made up of 14 amino acids. CDR3 amino acids: CASSLMAGVETQYF. The CDR3, as DNA: TGTGCCAGCAGCTTAATGGCAGGGGTAGAGACCCAGTACTTC.

The J gene is TRBJ2-7, the V gene TRBV18, with TRBD1 matching over 7 bases. Germline trimming cut 3 bases from V and 9 bases from J; bases unmatched to any gene: 11. Germline V lookup: CDR1 KGHSH, CDR2 LQKENI. The CDR3 length is 14 residues. For the CDR3, the DNA is TGTGCCAGCTCACCGAGAAACAGGGACAGTAGGCAGTACTTC. Translation: CASSPRNRDSRQYF.

This chain links TRBV12-3 or TRBV12-4 with TRBJ1-1; D unclear. This CDR3 is 13 amino acids long. V was shortened by 8 bases and J by 4 bases, with 14 bases between the two germline ends. CDR3 DNA: TGTGCCAGCGCAACGGGAGTCGGCACTGAAGCTTTCTTT. Residues: CASATGVGTEAFF.

CDR3 amino acids: CASSRVSTNEKLFF. CDR3 sequence (DNA): TGCGCCAGCAGCCGCGTTTCAACTAATGAAAAACTGTTTTTT. The V and J genes are TRBV10-2 and TRBJ1-4; D is uncertain. There are 14 residues in the CDR3. V gave up 6 bases and J gave up 0 bases, with 8 bases separating them. Looked up from germline, CDR1 is WSHSY and CDR2 is SAAADI.

The rearrangement joins TRBV6-5 to TRBJ1-1; D may be TRBD1 (5 bases). Trimming cost V 5 bases and J 5 bases, with 12 bases left between them. Germline lookup yields CDR1 MNHEY and CDR2 SVGAGI. CDR3 size: 13 residues. CDR3 DNA sequence: TGTGCCAGCAGTCGCCAGGGTGGGACTGAAGCTTTCTTT. It yields the protein CASSRQGGTEAFF.

The chain has TRBV11-2 and TRBJ2-1; 7 bases fit TRBD2. J was trimmed by 9 bases and V by 5 bases; bases with no gene match: 7. The CDR3 is 13 amino acids. CDR1 and CDR2 from the germline V gene are SGHAT and FQNNGV. The CDR3: CASSPQTSFEQFF. For the CDR3, the DNA is TGTGCCAGCAGCCCGCAGACTAGCTTTGAGCAGTTCTTC.

The CDR3 DNA reads TGTGCCAGCTCACTTCCCCGGGACATTGAGACCCAGTACTTC. Its translation: CASSLPRDIETQYF. The chain combines TRBV18 with TRBJ2-5, with D possibly matching TRBD1 (6 bases). The germline V and J ends were trimmed by 4 bases and 5 bases, with 14 bases remaining between them. The CDR3 is 14 residues long. Germline values: CDR1 KGHSH, CDR2 LQKENI.

V and J are TRBV19 and TRBJ1-2, with a tentative D call TRBD1 (5 bases). The germline V gene encodes CDR1 LNHDA and CDR2 SQIVND (reference sequence). The CDR3 contains 13 residues. V lost 7 bases to trimming and J lost 8 bases, with 17 bases between them. As DNA, the CDR3 is TGTGCCAGTATGGGGGGTGGTTATGGCGGCTACACCTTC. It codes for CASMGGGYGGYTF. The entire variable domain, with the rest obtained from reference TRBV19 and TRBJ1-2, is as follows: DGGITQSPKYLFRKEGQNVTLSCEQNLNHDAMYWYRQDPGQGLRLIYYSQIVNDFQKGDIAEGYSVSREKKESFPLTVTSAQKNPTAFYLCASMGGGYGGYTFGSGTRLTVV.

The chain has TRBV4-1 and TRBJ1-6, with D possibly matching TRBD1 (5 bases). The ends were cut back, 0 bases at V and 6 bases at J, with 18 bases in the middle. The CDR3 is 18 amino acids. Germline V gene lookup returns CDR1 MGHRA and CDR2 YSYEKL. This chain's CDR3 is CASSQDSGVGRFNSPLHF. Written as DNA, the CDR3 is TGCGCCAGCAGCCAAGATTCGGGGGTGGGCCGGTTTAATTCACCCCTCCACTTT.

This clone was seen only once. The chain uses TRBV3-1 (or the pseudogene TRBV3-2) and TRBJ1-5; D unresolved. Germline CDR1 LGHDT, CDR2 YNNKEL (reference sequence). This CDR3 has 13 amino acids. Trimming stripped 1 base from V and 6 bases from J, with 7 bases between. The CDR3: CASSQVPGQPQHF. The CDR3 nucleotides are TGTGCCAGCAGCCAAGTCCCCGGTCAGCCCCAGCATTTT.